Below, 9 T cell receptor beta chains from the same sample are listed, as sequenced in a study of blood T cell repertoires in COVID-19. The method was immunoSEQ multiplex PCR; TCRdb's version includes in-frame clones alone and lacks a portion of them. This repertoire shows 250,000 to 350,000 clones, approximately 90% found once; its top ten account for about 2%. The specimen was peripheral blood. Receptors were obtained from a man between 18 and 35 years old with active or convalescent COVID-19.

The CDR3 here is CASSSLQGGYGYTF. DNA for the CDR3: TGTGCCAGCAGTTCGCTCCAGGGGGGCTATGGCTACACCTTC. The chain uses TRBV6-6 and TRBJ1-2; 7 bases are shared with TRBD1. The J segment lost 4 bases and the V segment lost 4 bases, leaving 6 bases of the junction unmatched. The CDR3 extends over 14 amino acids. Germline CDR1 is MNHNY and CDR2 is SVGAGI (reference sequence).

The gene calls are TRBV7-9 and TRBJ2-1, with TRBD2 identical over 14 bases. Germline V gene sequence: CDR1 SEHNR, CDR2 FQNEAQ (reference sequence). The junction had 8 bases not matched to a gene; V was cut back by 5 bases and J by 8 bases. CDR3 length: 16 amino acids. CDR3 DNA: TGTGCCAGCAGCCCCCGGGGACTAGCGGGGGACGATGAGCAGTTCTTC. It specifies CASSPRGLAGDDEQFF. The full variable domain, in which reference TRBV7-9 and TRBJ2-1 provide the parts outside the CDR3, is DTGVSQNPRHKITKRGQNVTFRCDPISEHNRLYWYRQTLGQGPEFLTYFQNEAQLEKSRLLSDRFSAERPKGSFSTLEIQRTEQGDSAMYLCASSPRGLAGDDEQFFGPGTRLTVL.

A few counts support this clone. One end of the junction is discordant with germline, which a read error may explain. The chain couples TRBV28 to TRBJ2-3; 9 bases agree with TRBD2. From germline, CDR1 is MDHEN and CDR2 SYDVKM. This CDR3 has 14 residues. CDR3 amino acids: CASSPGTSRDTQYF. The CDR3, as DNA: TGTGCCAGCAGTCCCGGGACTAGCAGAGATACGCAGTATTTT. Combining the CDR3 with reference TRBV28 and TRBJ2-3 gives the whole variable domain DVKVTQSSRYLVKRTGEKVFLECVQDMDHENMFWYRQDPGLGLRLIYFSYDVKMKEKGDIPEGYSVSREKKERFSLILESASTNQTSMYLCASSPGTSRDTQYFGPGTRLTVL.

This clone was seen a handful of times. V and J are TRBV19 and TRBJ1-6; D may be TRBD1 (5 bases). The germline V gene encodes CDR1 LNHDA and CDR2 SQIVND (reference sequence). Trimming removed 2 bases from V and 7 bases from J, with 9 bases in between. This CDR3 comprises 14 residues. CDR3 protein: CASSIWGENSPLHF. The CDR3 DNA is TGTGCCAGTAGTATATGGGGGGAGAATTCACCCCTCCACTTT.

CDR3 region: CASSLAQHGYSGNTIYF. The CDR3, as DNA: TGCGCCAGCAGCTTGGCCCAACACGGGTACTCTGGAAACACCATATATTTT. This chain joins TRBV5-1 and TRBJ1-3, with D hard to call. V was cut by 0 bases and J by 0 bases, with 13 bases left in between. The CDR3 consists of 17 residues. Germline lookup yields CDR1 SGHRS and CDR2 YFSETQ. Variable domain in full (rest from reference TRBV5-1 and TRBJ1-3): KAGVTQTPRYLIKTRGQQVTLSCSPISGHRSVSWYQQTPGQGLQFLFEYFSETQRNKGNFPGRFSGRQFSNSRSEMNVSTLELGDSALYLCASSLAQHGYSGNTIYFGEGSWLTVV.

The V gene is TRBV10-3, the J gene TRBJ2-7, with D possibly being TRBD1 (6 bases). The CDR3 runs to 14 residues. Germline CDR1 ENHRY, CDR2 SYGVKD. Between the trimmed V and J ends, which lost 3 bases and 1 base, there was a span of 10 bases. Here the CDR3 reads CAISEQGGSYEQYF. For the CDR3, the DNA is TGTGCCATCAGTGAACAGGGTGGGTCCTACGAGCAGTACTTC.

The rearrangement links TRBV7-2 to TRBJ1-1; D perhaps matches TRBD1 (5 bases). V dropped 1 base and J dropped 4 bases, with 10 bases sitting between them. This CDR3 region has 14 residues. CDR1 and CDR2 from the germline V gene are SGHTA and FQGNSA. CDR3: CASSLVLGGTEAFF. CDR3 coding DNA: TGTGCCAGCAGCTTAGTTTTGGGGGGCACTGAAGCTTTCTTT. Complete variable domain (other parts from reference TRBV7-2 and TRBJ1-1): GAGVSQSPSNKVTEKGKDVELRCDPISGHTALYWYRQSLGQGLEFLIYFQGNSAPDKSGLPSDRFSAERTGGSVSTLTIQRTQQEDSAVYLCASSLVLGGTEAFFGQGTRLTVV.

The CDR3 spells CASSLTAPATAYEQYF. Written as DNA, the CDR3 is TGTGCCAGCAGTTTAACCGCCCCGGCGACAGCCTACGAGCAGTACTTC. V is TRBV27 and J is TRBJ2-7, with D perhaps TRBD1 (5 bases). Per the germline V gene, CDR1 is MNHEY and CDR2 is SMNVEV (reference sequence). V dropped 2 bases and J dropped 2 bases, with 16 bases sitting between them. The CDR3 runs 16 residues.

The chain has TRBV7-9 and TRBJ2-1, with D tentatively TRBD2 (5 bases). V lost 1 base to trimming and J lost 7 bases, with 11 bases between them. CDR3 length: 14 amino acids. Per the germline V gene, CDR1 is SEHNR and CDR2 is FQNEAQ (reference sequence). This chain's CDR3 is CASSLVTTGNEQFF. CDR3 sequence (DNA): TGTGCCAGCAGCTTAGTAACTACGGGGAATGAGCAGTTCTTC.